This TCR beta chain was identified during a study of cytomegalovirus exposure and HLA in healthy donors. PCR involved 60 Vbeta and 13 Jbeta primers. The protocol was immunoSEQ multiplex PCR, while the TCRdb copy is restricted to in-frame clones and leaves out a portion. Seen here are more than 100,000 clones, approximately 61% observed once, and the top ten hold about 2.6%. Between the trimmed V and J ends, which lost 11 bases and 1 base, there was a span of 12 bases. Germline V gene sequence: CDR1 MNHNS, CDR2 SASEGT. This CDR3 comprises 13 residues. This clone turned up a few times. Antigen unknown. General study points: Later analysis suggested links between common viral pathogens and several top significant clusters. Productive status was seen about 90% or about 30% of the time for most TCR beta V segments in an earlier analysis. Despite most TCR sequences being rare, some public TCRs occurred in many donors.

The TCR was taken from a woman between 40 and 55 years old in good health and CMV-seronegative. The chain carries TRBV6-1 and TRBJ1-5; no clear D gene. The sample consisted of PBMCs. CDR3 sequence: CASRGVSNQPQHF. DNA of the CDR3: TGTGCCTCCCGGGGAGTGAGCAATCAGCCCCAGCATTTT.